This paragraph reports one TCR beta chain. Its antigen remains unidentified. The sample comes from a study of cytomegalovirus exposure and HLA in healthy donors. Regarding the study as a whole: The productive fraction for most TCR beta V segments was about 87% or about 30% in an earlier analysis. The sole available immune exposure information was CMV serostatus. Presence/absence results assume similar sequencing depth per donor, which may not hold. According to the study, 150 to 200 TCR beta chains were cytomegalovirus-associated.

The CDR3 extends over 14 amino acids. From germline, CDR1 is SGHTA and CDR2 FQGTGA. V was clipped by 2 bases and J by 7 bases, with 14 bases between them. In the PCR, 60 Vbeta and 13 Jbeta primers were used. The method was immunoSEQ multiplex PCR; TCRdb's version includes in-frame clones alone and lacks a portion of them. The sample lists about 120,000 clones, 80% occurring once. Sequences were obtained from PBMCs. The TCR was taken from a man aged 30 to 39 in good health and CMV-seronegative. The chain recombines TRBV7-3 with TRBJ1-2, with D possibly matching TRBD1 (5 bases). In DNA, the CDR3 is TGTGCCAGCAGCTTACGGGGCCCCGGGGGTGGCTACACCTTC. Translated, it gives CASSLRGPGGGYTF.